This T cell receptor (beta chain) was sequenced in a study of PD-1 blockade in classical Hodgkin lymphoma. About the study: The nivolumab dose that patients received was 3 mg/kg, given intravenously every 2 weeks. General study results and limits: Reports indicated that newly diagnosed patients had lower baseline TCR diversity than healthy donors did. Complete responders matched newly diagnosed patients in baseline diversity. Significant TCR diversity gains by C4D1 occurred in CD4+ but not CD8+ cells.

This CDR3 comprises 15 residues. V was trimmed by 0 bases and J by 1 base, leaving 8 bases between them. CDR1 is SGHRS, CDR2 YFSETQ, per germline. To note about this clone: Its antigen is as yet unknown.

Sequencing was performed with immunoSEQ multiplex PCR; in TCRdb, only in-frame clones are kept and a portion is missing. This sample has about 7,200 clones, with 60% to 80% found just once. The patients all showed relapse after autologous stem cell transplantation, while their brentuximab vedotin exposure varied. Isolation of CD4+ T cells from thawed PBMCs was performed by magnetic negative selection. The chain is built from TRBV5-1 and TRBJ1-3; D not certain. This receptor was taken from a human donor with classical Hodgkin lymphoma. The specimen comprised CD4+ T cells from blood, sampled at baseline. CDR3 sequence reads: CASSLEPGSGNTIYF. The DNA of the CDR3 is TGCGCCAGCAGCTTGGAACCCGGGTCTGGAAACACCATATATTTT.